This TCR beta chain was identified during a study of cytomegalovirus exposure and HLA in healthy donors. Here immunoSEQ multiplex PCR was the method, and the copy in TCRdb shows in-frame clones only, minus some. The repertoire holds approximately 120,000 clones, roughly 86% seen once, with roughly 2.2% in the top ten. Study-wide points: It was confirmed in vitro that a few of the CMV-associated chains were specific for CMV antigens. According to a subsequent analysis, TCR clusters from the first cohort were inclined to appear together in the 110 or so validation repertoires.

Remarks on this clone: Its antigen is not known.

With 8 bases removed from V and 7 bases from J, the gap between germline ends came to 15 bases. This CDR3 has 13 residues. The germline V gene encodes CDR1 MNHNS and CDR2 SASEGT. V and J are TRBV6-1 and TRBJ2-1; D is unresolved. Sequenced input: PBMCs. The source is a woman aged 18-35 years in good health and CMV-seronegative. CDR3 loop: CASSERARNEQFF. The DNA for the CDR3 is TGTGCCAGCTCTGAGCGAGCACGGAATGAGCAGTTCTTC.